This is a list of T cell receptor beta chains from one sample in a study of blood T cell repertoires in COVID-19. Sequenced by immunoSEQ multiplex PCR; TCRdb stores in-frame clones only, minus some. The profile covers 120,000 to 150,000 clones, with approximately 81% appearing a single time and less than 50% taken by the ten largest. Sequencing was carried out using peripheral blood. All receptors come from a human donor in a cohort sampled during active COVID-19. Both conserved end residues are part of each CDR3. The D gene is left open where the match is weak. The listing skips clone size in some rows; elsewhere it reads once, few, many or a size class.

cdr3_aa: CASSLGGSGITDTQYF
cdr3_nt: TGTGCCAGCAGCTTAGGAGGTAGCGGGATCACAGATACGCAGTATTTT
clone_size: NA
d_call: TRBD2
v_call: TRBV7-9
j_call: TRBJ2-3

cdr3_aa: CASSQAGQAQPQHF
cdr3_nt: TGTGCCAGCAGCCAAGCAGGGCAGGCTCAGCCCCAGCATTTT
clone_size: NA
d_call: NA
v_call: TRBV3-1/TRBV3-2
j_call: TRBJ1-5

cdr3_aa: CASSYGRGGLYEQYF
cdr3_nt: TGTGCCAGCAGCTATGGGCGTGGAGGGCTTTACGAGCAGTACTTC
clone_size: once
d_call: NA
v_call: TRBV5-5
j_call: TRBJ2-7

cdr3_aa: CASTQKTANIQYF
cdr3_nt: TGTGCCAGCACCCAAAAGACAGCAAACATTCAGTACTTC
clone_size: NA
d_call: NA
v_call: TRBV11-3
j_call: TRBJ2-4

cdr3_aa: CASSYTGGLEQYF
cdr3_nt: TGTGCCAGCAGCTATACAGGGGGCCTCGAGCAGTACTTC
clone_size: NA
d_call: TRBD1
v_call: TRBV7-2
j_call: TRBJ2-7

cdr3_aa: CSVEGRGRDTQYF
cdr3_nt: TGCAGCGTTGAGGGCAGGGGGCGGGATACGCAGTATTTT
clone_size: NA
d_call: TRBD1
v_call: TRBV29-1
j_call: TRBJ2-3

cdr3_aa: CASSLTWDTRYNYGYTF
cdr3_nt: TGTGCCAGCAGCTTGACCTGGGACACCCGTTATAACTATGGCTACACCTTC
clone_size: NA
d_call: NA
v_call: TRBV5-5
j_call: TRBJ1-2

cdr3_aa: CATLSGVAVGTGELFF
cdr3_nt: TGTGCCACCTTGAGCGGGGTTGCCGTCGGGACCGGGGAGCTGTTTTTT
clone_size: NA
d_call: TRBD2
v_call: TRBV15
j_call: TRBJ2-2

cdr3_aa: CATSREFRGTEAFF
cdr3_nt: TGTGCCACCAGCAGAGAATTTAGGGGCACTGAAGCTTTCTTT
clone_size: NA
d_call: NA
v_call: TRBV15
j_call: TRBJ1-1

cdr3_aa: CASSMIRGRPVEQYF
cdr3_nt: TGTGCCAGCAGCATGATCAGGGGGCGTCCGGTGGAGCAGTACTTC
clone_size: NA
d_call: TRBD1
v_call: TRBV6-5
j_call: TRBJ2-7

cdr3_aa: CASTPGGQAFF
cdr3_nt: TGCGCCAGCACCCCAGGGGGACAAGCTTTCTTT
clone_size: NA
d_call: TRBD1
v_call: TRBV10-1
j_call: TRBJ1-1

cdr3_aa: CASSLGAVRTGELFF
cdr3_nt: TGCGCCAGCAGCTTGGGTGCGGTACGCACCGGGGAGCTGTTTTTT
clone_size: NA
d_call: NA
v_call: TRBV5-1
j_call: TRBJ2-2

cdr3_aa: CASSLTGGPTGELFF
cdr3_nt: TGTGCCAGCAGCCTCACAGGCGGACCAACCGGGGAGCTGTTTTTT
clone_size: NA
d_call: NA
v_call: TRBV11-2
j_call: TRBJ2-2

cdr3_aa: CASSWGGMNTEAFF
cdr3_nt: TGTGCCAGCAGCTGGGGGGGCATGAACACTGAAGCTTTCTTT
clone_size: NA
d_call: NA
v_call: TRBV5-6
j_call: TRBJ1-1

cdr3_aa: CASSLAGAGGETQYF
cdr3_nt: TGTGCCAGCAGCTTAGCAGGAGCGGGGGGGGAGACCCAGTACTTC
clone_size: NA
d_call: TRBD2
v_call: TRBV7-2
j_call: TRBJ2-5

cdr3_aa: CASSYSRARVNQPQHF
cdr3_nt: TGTGCCAGCAGTTACTCGCGCGCGAGGGTGAATCAGCCCCAGCATTTT
clone_size: NA
d_call: NA
v_call: TRBV6-2/TRBV6-3
j_call: TRBJ1-5

cdr3_aa: CASSLGGPGPPLHF
cdr3_nt: TGTGCCAGCAGCCTAGGAGGTCCCGGGCCACCCCTCCACTTT
clone_size: NA
d_call: NA
v_call: TRBV5-8
j_call: TRBJ1-6

cdr3_aa: CASSQDLVDSGGTEAFF
cdr3_nt: TGTGCCAGCAGCCAAGATCTAGTGGACTCCGGCGGCACTGAAGCTTTCTTT
clone_size: once
d_call: NA
v_call: TRBV4-2
j_call: TRBJ1-1

cdr3_aa: CASSLRAGPGSGNTIYF
cdr3_nt: TGTGCCAGCAGCTTAAGAGCGGGCCCCGGCTCTGGAAACACCATATATTTT
clone_size: once
d_call: NA
v_call: TRBV7-8
j_call: TRBJ1-3

cdr3_aa: CASSVWRTDYGYTF
cdr3_nt: TGTGCCAGCAGTGTATGGAGGACAGACTATGGCTACACCTTC
clone_size: NA
d_call: NA
v_call: TRBV2
j_call: TRBJ1-2

cdr3_aa: CASSHPGVNDYEQYF
cdr3_nt: TGTGCCAGCAGCCATCCGGGTGTCAACGACTACGAGCAGTACTTC
clone_size: NA
d_call: NA
v_call: TRBV5-4
j_call: TRBJ2-7

cdr3_aa: CASNGAGQGNYEQYF
cdr3_nt: TGTGCCAGCAACGGAGCGGGACAGGGGAACTACGAGCAGTACTTC
clone_size: once
d_call: TRBD1
v_call: TRBV28
j_call: TRBJ2-7

cdr3_aa: CASPGDSYGYTF
cdr3_nt: TGTGCCAGCCCGGGGGACAGCTATGGCTACACCTTC
clone_size: NA
d_call: TRBD1
v_call: TRBV6-5
j_call: TRBJ1-2

cdr3_aa: CASSPGHANNEKLFF
cdr3_nt: TGTGCCAGCAGCCCTGGACATGCCAATAATGAAAAACTGTTTTTT
clone_size: NA
d_call: NA
v_call: TRBV7-9
j_call: TRBJ1-4

cdr3_aa: CASSQMAGAYTGELFF
cdr3_nt: TGTGCCAGCAGCCAAATGGCAGGGGCTTACACCGGGGAGCTGTTTTTT
clone_size: NA
d_call: NA
v_call: TRBV7-7
j_call: TRBJ2-2

cdr3_aa: CASSLGGPYEQYF
cdr3_nt: TGTGCCAGCAGCCTAGGGGGACCCTACGAGCAGTACTTC
clone_size: NA
d_call: NA
v_call: TRBV28
j_call: TRBJ2-7

cdr3_aa: CASSLGGAPTGETQYF
cdr3_nt: TGTGCCAGCAGCTTAGGAGGAGCGCCCACGGGAGAGACCCAGTACTTC
clone_size: NA
d_call: NA
v_call: TRBV11-2
j_call: TRBJ2-5

cdr3_aa: CASSPTGGTGYTF
cdr3_nt: TGTGCCAGCAGCCCGACAGGGGGAACTGGCTACACCTTC
clone_size: NA
d_call: TRBD1
v_call: TRBV7-3
j_call: TRBJ1-2

cdr3_aa: CASSSQGREQYF
cdr3_nt: TGTGCCAGCAGCTCTCAGGGGCGTGAGCAGTACTTC
clone_size: few
d_call: NA
v_call: TRBV5-4
j_call: TRBJ2-7

cdr3_aa: CASRQSTEAFF
cdr3_nt: TGTGCCAGCAGACAGAGCACTGAAGCTTTCTTT
clone_size: NA
d_call: NA
v_call: TRBV27
j_call: TRBJ1-1

cdr3_aa: CASSYPRGNTEAFF
cdr3_nt: TGTGCCAGCAGTTACCCCAGGGGAAACACTGAAGCTTTCTTT
clone_size: NA
d_call: NA
v_call: TRBV6-2/TRBV6-3
j_call: TRBJ1-1

cdr3_aa: CASSVGRDGNYGYTF
cdr3_nt: TGTGCCAGCAGCGTAGGGAGGGACGGAAACTATGGCTACACCTTC
clone_size: NA
d_call: NA
v_call: TRBV9
j_call: TRBJ1-2

cdr3_aa: CASSLEIQGTQYF
cdr3_nt: TGTGCCAGCAGCTTAGAGATCCAGGGCACGCAGTATTTT
clone_size: NA
d_call: NA
v_call: TRBV7-2
j_call: TRBJ2-3

cdr3_aa: CASSLEGPLHF
cdr3_nt: TGTGCCAGCAGTTTGGAGGGCCCCCTCCACTTT
clone_size: NA
d_call: NA
v_call: TRBV28
j_call: TRBJ1-6

cdr3_aa: CSATRTGFEQYF
cdr3_nt: TGCAGCGCCACACGGACAGGGTTCGAGCAGTACTTC
clone_size: NA
d_call: TRBD1
v_call: TRBV29-1
j_call: TRBJ2-7

cdr3_aa: CASSPAGWVRSGNTIYF
cdr3_nt: TGCGCCAGCAGCCCGGCAGGGTGGGTTAGGTCTGGAAACACCATATATTTT
clone_size: NA
d_call: NA
v_call: TRBV5-1
j_call: TRBJ1-3

cdr3_aa: CASSQTGAGNQPQHF
cdr3_nt: TGTGCCAGCTCACAAACAGGGGCTGGCAATCAGCCCCAGCATTTT
clone_size: few
d_call: TRBD1
v_call: TRBV18
j_call: TRBJ1-5